The T cell receptor (beta chain) described here comes from a study of beta chain features in type 1 diabetes. Study overall: Age, gender and cell yields were similar between patients and healthy donors. Study-wide findings and caveats: Among patients with Type 1 diabetes, TCRB CDR3s were moderately but significantly shorter in every one of the four CD4+ subsets.

The V gene lost 2 bases and the J gene lost 5 bases, with 14 bases spanning the gap. The germline V gene has CDR1 SGDLS and CDR2 YYNGEE. This CDR3 region has 15 residues. Reverse transcribing all isolated RNA meant expressed TCRB transcripts were sequenced. The method was immunoSEQ multiplex PCR; TCRdb's version includes in-frame clones alone and lacks a portion of them. The data show 95,000 to 150,000 clones, roughly 15% seen once. Populations obtained by sorting all exceeded 98% purity. This clone was counted ten times or more. Its antigen is unknown. The sequencing input was central memory CD4+ T cells from blood. The receptor was derived from a man in his thirties or forties with type 1 diabetes. The chain recombines TRBV9 with TRBJ2-1; TRBD1 might be the D (6 bases). The CDR3 coding sequence is TGTGCCAGCAGCGTGAGGGGGACGGCTGACAATGAGCAGTTCTTC. Translation gives CASSVRGTADNEQFF.